Each of the 25 T cell receptor beta chains below was sequenced from the same sample in a study of blood T cell repertoires in COVID-19. Some clones are missing from TCRdb's copy, which holds only in-frame ones; the method was immunoSEQ multiplex PCR. Among about 200,000 clones listed, 85% to 90% were seen once. The sequenced sample consisted of peripheral blood. These receptors were collected from a man between 50 and 59 years old with acute or convalescent COVID-19.

The chain combines TRBV30 with TRBJ1-5, with TRBD1 matching 8 bases. The CDR3 runs to 13 residues. The V gene's germline CDR1 is GTSNPN and CDR2 SVGIG (reference sequence). Trimming removed 4 bases from V and 6 bases from J; junction bases left unmatched: 5. DNA for the CDR3: TGTGCCTGGACTCAGGGGGCGAGTCAGCCCCAGCATTTT. Its translation: CAWTQGASQPQHF.

The chain couples TRBV30 to TRBJ1-3; D gene ambiguous. The V gene lost 3 bases and the J gene lost 0 bases, with 9 bases spanning the gap. The CDR3 sequence is 14 residues long. CDR1 GTSNPN and CDR2 SVGIG come from the germline V gene (reference sequence). CDR3 nucleotide sequence: TGTGCCTGGAGCCCCGGGGACTCTGGAAACACCATATATTTT. Translated, it gives CAWSPGDSGNTIYF.

The chain uses TRBV18 and TRBJ2-1, with 8 bases aligning to TRBD1. Germline CDR1 reads KGHSH; CDR2 reads LQKENI. Losses at the gene ends were 3 bases for V and 5 bases for J; bases not matched to a gene: 6. CDR3 length: 15 amino acids. The CDR3 loop reads CASSPPGQGNNEQFF. In nucleotides, the CDR3 is TGTGCCAGCTCACCCCCCGGACAGGGCAACAATGAGCAGTTCTTC.

The V and J genes are TRBV6-5 and TRBJ2-7; perhaps TRBD2 as D (5 bases). The germline gives CDR1 MNHEY, CDR2 SVGAGI. CDR3 size: 14 residues. Trimming took off 8 bases at V and 0 bases at J, with 14 bases between the two ends. The CDR3 spells CASALNRDSYEQYV. The CDR3, as DNA: TGTGCCAGCGCGTTGAACCGGGACTCCTACGAGCAGTACGTC.

This chain joins TRBV19 and TRBJ2-7; possibly TRBD1 for D (5 bases). The CDR3 contains 14 residues. V was cut by 5 bases and J by 5 bases, with 16 bases left in between. Germline V gene sequence: CDR1 LNHDA, CDR2 SQIVND (reference sequence). CDR3 residues: CASSPPVRAHEQYF. The CDR3, as DNA: TGTGCCAGTAGTCCCCCCGTCAGGGCCCACGAGCAGTACTTC. Supplemented by reference TRBV19 and TRBJ2-7, the full variable domain reads DGGITQSPKYLFRKEGQNVTLSCEQNLNHDAMYWYRQDPGQGLRLIYYSQIVNDFQKGDIAEGYSVSREKKESFPLTVTSAQKNPTAFYLCASSPPVRAHEQYFGPGTRLTVT.

The chain links TRBV28 to TRBJ1-5; D possibly corresponds to TRBD1 (5 bases). The CDR3 runs 16 residues. Looked up from germline, CDR1 is MDHEN and CDR2 is SYDVKM. V was trimmed by 3 bases and J by 5 bases, leaving 17 bases between them. The CDR3 coding sequence is TGTGCCAGCAGTTTCCGCACCCAGGGCGCGGATCAGCCCCAGCATTTT. Encoded protein: CASSFRTQGADQPQHF.

J is TRBJ2-3 and V is TRBV4-2; tentatively, D is TRBD2 (5 bases). Trimming removed 3 bases from V and 1 base from J, with 8 bases in between. The CDR3 contains 14 residues. Germline V lookup: CDR1 LGHNA, CDR2 YNFKEQ. CDR3 DNA sequence: TGTGCCAGCAGCCAGAATAGCGGCACAGATACGCAGTATTTT. Encoded protein: CASSQNSGTDTQYF.

This rearrangement joins TRBV28 to TRBJ1-5; TRBD1 agrees at 9 bases. CDR1 is MDHEN, CDR2 SYDVKM, per germline. J gave up 3 bases and V 2 bases, and 5 bases lay outside the gene matches. The CDR3 is 16 amino acids. The CDR3 spells CASSLRGQGVNQPQHF. The CDR3 region has the DNA TGTGCCAGCAGTTTAAGGGGACAGGGCGTCAATCAGCCCCAGCATTTT.

The chain employs TRBV28 and TRBJ1-1; D unclear. Germline CDR1 MDHEN, CDR2 SYDVKM. Trimming removed 7 bases from V and 7 bases from J, with 16 bases in between. There are 13 residues in the CDR3. The CDR3 nucleotides read TGTGCCAGCAAAGCCAAACTGCGCCTTGAAGCTTTCTTT. As protein: CASKAKLRLEAFF.

V gene TRBV5-1 combines with J gene TRBJ1-6, with D maybe TRBD1 (6 bases). V was shortened by 1 base and J by 8 bases, with 16 bases between the two germline ends. Germline-derived CDR1 and CDR2 are SGHRS and YFSETQ. The CDR3 covers 16 residues. The CDR3 region is CASSLQSTGSYSPLHF. CDR3 nucleotide sequence: TGCGCCAGCAGCTTGCAGTCCACAGGGAGCTATTCACCCCTCCACTTT.

The chain joins TRBV5-4 to TRBJ2-2; D gene uncertain. Germline loops: CDR1 SGHNT, CDR2 YYREEE (reference sequence). This CDR3 is built from 15 residues. V lost 0 bases, J lost 1 base, and 7 bases lay in between. The CDR3 reads CASSLGPRNTGELFF. DNA of the CDR3: TGTGCCAGCAGCTTGGGTCCGAGGAACACCGGGGAGCTGTTTTTT.

This CDR3 reads CASSLKGTSGTLAKNIQYF. The CDR3 nucleotides are TGTGCCAGCAGTTTAAAGGGGACTAGCGGAACCCTAGCCAAAAACATTCAGTACTTC. The chain combines TRBV27 with TRBJ2-4, with TRBD2 identical over 11 bases. The V gene's germline CDR1 is MNHEY and CDR2 SMNVEV (reference sequence). Germline trimming cut 2 bases from V and 0 bases from J; bases unmatched to any gene: 9. This CDR3 is built from 19 residues.

The chain carries TRBV27 and TRBJ2-1, with 12 positions matching TRBD2. The CDR3 spans 14 residues. The germline V gene encodes CDR1 MNHEY and CDR2 SMNVEV (reference sequence). V was clipped by 10 bases and J by 12 bases; unmatched bases: 13. This chain's CDR3 is CATTSGLAGGLQFF. Written as DNA, the CDR3 is TGTGCCACCACGTCGGGGCTAGCGGGGGGGCTGCAGTTCTTC.

The chain employs TRBV19 and TRBJ1-2, with TRBD1 as a possible D gene (6 bases). V was trimmed by 5 bases and J by 4 bases, leaving 14 bases between them. Germline V gene lookup returns CDR1 LNHDA and CDR2 SQIVND (reference sequence). The CDR3 covers 14 residues. The CDR3 sequence: CASSERDTIYGYTF. DNA for the CDR3: TGTGCCAGTAGTGAAAGGGACACCATCTATGGCTACACCTTC.

V usage is TRBV5-1 and J usage is TRBJ2-2; 12 nucleotides match TRBD2. The CDR3 runs 15 residues. After removal of 3 bases from V and 6 bases from J, the junction contained 3 bases not matched to a gene. Germline V gene sequence: CDR1 SGHRS, CDR2 YFSETQ. The CDR3 sequence is CASSSLAGGPGELFF. CDR3 in DNA: TGCGCCAGCAGCTCCCTAGCGGGGGGGCCCGGGGAGCTGTTTTTT.

V and J are TRBV28 and TRBJ2-6, with D maybe TRBD1 (5 bases). Germline assignment: CDR1 MDHEN and CDR2 SYDVKM. CDR3 size: 16 residues. Trimming pared 6 bases from V and 3 bases from J, leaving 15 bases between. The CDR3 DNA is TGTGCCAGCAGAGCATCCCAGGGTAGTGGGGCCAACGTCCTGACTTTC. This encodes CASRASQGSGANVLTF.

The chain links TRBV10-2 to TRBJ1-2, with 9 bases identical to TRBD1. Germline V gene sequence: CDR1 WSHSY, CDR2 SAAADI. Unmatched junction bases numbered 5, after V lost 6 bases and J lost 3 bases. The CDR3 is made up of 14 amino acids. The CDR3 nucleotides read TGCGCCAGCAGACTCACAGGGGGCGACTATGGCTACACCTTC. It encodes CASRLTGGDYGYTF.

This chain connects TRBV28 to TRBJ2-3; 11 bases agree with TRBD2. The CDR3 runs 15 residues. The germline V gene encodes CDR1 MDHEN and CDR2 SYDVKM. Unmatched junction bases numbered 9, after V lost 6 bases and J lost 7 bases. In nucleotides, the CDR3 is TGTGCCAGCAGCGCACGGACTAGCGGGCCTTATACGCAGTATTTT. Its translation is CASSARTSGPYTQYF.

V and J are TRBV7-9 and TRBJ2-7; 10 bases are shared with TRBD2. Germline trimming cut 2 bases from V and 7 bases from J; bases unmatched to any gene: 11. The germline CDR1 and CDR2 sequences are SEHNR and FQNEAQ (reference sequence). CDR3 length equals 16 residues. The CDR3 sequence is CASSLKEASGSGEQYF. The CDR3 bases are TGTGCCAGCAGCTTAAAAGAGGCTAGCGGGAGTGGAGAGCAGTACTTC.

The genes are TRBV9 and TRBJ2-6; a weak D match, TRBD2 (5 bases). The ends were cut back, 3 bases at V and 2 bases at J, with 15 bases in the middle. CDR1 SGDLS and CDR2 YYNGEE come from the germline V gene. The CDR3 runs to 17 residues. The CDR3 bases are TGTGCCAGCAGCGCTGACGGAGAAGCGGCTGGGGCCAACGTCCTGACTTTC. It is translated as CASSADGEAAGANVLTF.

J is TRBJ1-2 and V is TRBV30; the match to TRBD1 covers 9 bases. The length of the CDR3 is 15 residues. Germline loops: CDR1 GTSNPN, CDR2 SVGIG (reference sequence). Trimming cost V 3 bases and J 5 bases; bases outside gene matches: 10. CDR3 region: CAWRLDRGIPYGYTF. The CDR3 DNA reads TGTGCCTGGAGATTAGACAGGGGGATTCCGTATGGCTACACCTTC.

The chain joins TRBV18 to TRBJ2-5; D is uncertain. This CDR3 is built from 13 residues. CDR1 and CDR2 from the germline V gene are KGHSH and LQKENI. V was pared by 4 bases and J by 5 bases, with 11 bases between. In DNA, the CDR3 is TGTGCCAGCTCACAGTTCGCTCAGGAGACCCAGTACTTC. Protein: CASSQFAQETQYF.

The V and J genes are TRBV30 and TRBJ2-2; 15 bases are shared with TRBD2. J lost 3 bases, V lost 7 bases, and 9 bases had no gene match. The length of the CDR3 is 17 residues. CDR1 is GTSNPN, CDR2 SVGIG, per germline (reference sequence). The CDR3 nucleotides read TGTGCCTCCGTTGGGACTAGCGGGGGGCTGGACACCGGGGAGCTGTTTTTT. It encodes CASVGTSGGLDTGELFF.

The chain joins TRBV19 to TRBJ2-6; weak D call: TRBD2 (6 bases). The germline V gene encodes CDR1 LNHDA and CDR2 SQIVND (reference sequence). CDR3 size: 17 residues. V was cut by 3 bases and J by 6 bases, with 18 bases left in between. The CDR3 DNA reads as TGTGCCAGTAGTATGGCAGGGACTCGGTCGGAGGCCAACGTCCTGACTTTC. Amino acid sequence: CASSMAGTRSEANVLTF. Using reference TRBV19 and TRBJ2-6 for the parts outside the CDR3, the full variable domain is DGGITQSPKYLFRKEGQNVTLSCEQNLNHDAMYWYRQDPGQGLRLIYYSQIVNDFQKGDIAEGYSVSREKKESFPLTVTSAQKNPTAFYLCASSMAGTRSEANVLTFGAGSRLTVL.

The chain carries TRBV2 and TRBJ1-2; TRBD1 agrees at 7 bases. This CDR3 contains 16 residues. Germline V gene sequence: CDR1 SNHLY, CDR2 FYNNEI. V dropped 5 bases and J dropped 2; count of bases not matched to a gene: 11. The CDR3 bases are TGTGCCAGCAGTCCCTCCACAGGGGCAAAAAACTATGGCTACACCTTC. Its translation is CASSPSTGAKNYGYTF.